The next 21 T cell receptor beta chains were all read from a single sample in a study of T cell changes during pregnancy in multiple sclerosis. Using immunoSEQ multiplex PCR, the repertoire was profiled, and TCRdb retains in-frame clones only, with some absent. Here the sample spans tens of thousands of clones, 90% to 95% being singletons. Material: CD4+ T cells from peripheral blood mononuclear cells, obtained in the first trimester of pregnancy. All receptors derive from a female donor with multiple sclerosis, enrolled in a pregnancy study.

The V call is TRBV15, the J call TRBJ2-7, with 8 bases that match TRBD2. V trimming: 1 base; J trimming: 4 bases; junction bases outside the gene matches: 6. The CDR3 has 15 amino acids. Germline lookup yields CDR1 LNHNV and CDR2 YYDKDF (reference sequence). CDR3 in DNA: TGTGCCACCAGCAGAGGGGCAAGCGGGAGTTACGAGCAGTACTTC. Translating gives CATSRGASGSYEQYF.

The chain recombines TRBV7-2 with TRBJ1-6; 8 bases agree with TRBD1. This CDR3 contains 15 residues. With V trimmed by 5 bases and J by 10 bases, 10 bases remained unmatched. The germline V gene has CDR1 SGHTA and CDR2 FQGNSA. The CDR3 loop reads CASSPQGQGGSPLHF. The CDR3 DNA reads TGTGCCAGCAGCCCCCAAGGACAGGGCGGGTCACCCCTCCACTTT.

The chain employs TRBV5-4 and TRBJ1-3; TRBD1 agrees at 8 bases. Germline assignment: CDR1 SGHNT and CDR2 YYREEE (reference sequence). V lost 3 bases, J lost 3 bases, and 8 bases stayed unmatched. The CDR3 totals 16 residues. The CDR3 DNA sequence: TGTGCCAGCAGCTCCGGACAGGGAGGTTTTGGAAACACCATATATTTT. It is translated as CASSSGQGGFGNTIYF. The full variable domain, with the rest looked up from reference TRBV5-4 and TRBJ1-3, is ETGVTQSPTHLIKTRGQQVTLRCSSQSGHNTVSWYQQALGQGPQFIFQYYREEENGRGNFPPRFSGLQFPNYSSELNVNALELDDSALYLCASSSGQGGFGNTIYFGEGSWLTVV.

This clone was seen just once. This chain's CDR3 is CASSQDHRTESGRNEKLFF. The CDR3 bases are TGTGCCAGCAGCCAAGATCATCGGACAGAATCCGGACGGAATGAAAAACTGTTTTTT. The V gene is TRBV4-2, the J gene TRBJ1-4; D perhaps matches TRBD1 (6 bases). V lost 0 bases to trimming and J lost 5 bases, with 22 bases between them. The V gene's germline CDR1 is LGHNA and CDR2 YNFKEQ. The length of the CDR3 is 19 residues.

This clone has ten or more counts. V is TRBV2 and J is TRBJ1-2, with 7 bases fitting TRBD1. The germline gives CDR1 SNHLY, CDR2 FYNNEI. This CDR3 contains 15 residues. V dropped 0 bases and J dropped 7; count of bases not matched to a gene: 8. The CDR3 coding sequence is TGTGCCAGCAGTGAAGCGCGGTCAGGGGGGAGTGGCTACACCTTC. This gives the protein CASSEARSGGSGYTF.

The chain is built from TRBV19 and TRBJ1-6; 7 positions match TRBD1. Germline lookup yields CDR1 LNHDA and CDR2 SQIVND (reference sequence). This CDR3 spans 13 amino acids. V lost 8 bases to trimming and J lost 5 bases; unmatched junction nucleotides: 3. CDR3 sequence: CASSDRDNSPLHF. DNA of the CDR3: TGTGCCAGTTCCGACAGGGATAATTCACCCCTCCACTTT.

The chain combines TRBV6-5 with TRBJ2-2; no clear D. The CDR3 consists of 12 residues. The germline gives CDR1 MNHEY, CDR2 SVGAGI. V dropped 2 bases and J dropped 5 bases, with 3 bases sitting between them. The CDR3: CASSYPTGELFF. The CDR3 nucleotides read TGTGCCAGCAGTTACCCGACCGGGGAGCTGTTTTTT.

The chain combines TRBV30 with TRBJ2-3; 7 bases map to TRBD2. V shed 5 bases, J shed 4 bases, and the junction held 9 bases outside the gene matches. The CDR3 is 14 amino acids. Germline V gene sequence: CDR1 GTSNPN, CDR2 SVGIG (reference sequence). This CDR3 reads CAWGSGEAADTQYF. CDR3 DNA sequence: TGTGCCTGGGGAAGCGGGGAAGCCGCAGATACGCAGTATTTT.

The J gene is TRBJ2-1, the V gene TRBV4-3; D call uncertain. The CDR3 spans 15 residues. V lost 0 bases and J lost 8, with 14 bases in between. From germline, CDR1 is LGHNA and CDR2 YSLEER. The CDR3 sequence is CASSQDTLRGHEQFF. DNA of the CDR3: TGCGCCAGCAGCCAAGATACCCTAAGAGGCCATGAGCAGTTCTTC.

The chain employs TRBV4-3 and TRBJ1-2; D call uncertain. The germline CDR1 and CDR2 sequences are LGHNA and YSLEER. V shed 5 bases and J shed 0 bases, with 13 bases lying between them. The length of the CDR3 is 15 residues. CDR3 nucleotides: TGCGCCAGCAGCACGGCTCGGGGAGCTAACTATGGCTACACCTTC. This encodes CASSTARGANYGYTF.

There are a few counts of this clone. The chain is built from TRBV5-5 and TRBJ1-2; 9 bases line up with TRBD1. This CDR3 is 13 amino acids long. Germline trimming cut 4 bases from V and 6 bases from J; bases unmatched to any gene: 4. Germline lookup yields CDR1 SGHKS and CDR2 YYEKEE (reference sequence). The CDR3 DNA is TGTGCCAGCAGCACCGACAGGGGGGATGGCTACACCTTC. This codes for CASSTDRGDGYTF.

The V call is TRBV4-3, the J call TRBJ1-2; no clear D. The V and J ends lost 0 bases and 2 bases respectively, with 13 bases between them. The CDR3 runs to 16 residues. Germline lookup yields CDR1 LGHNA and CDR2 YSLEER. Here the CDR3 reads CASSQDPSGRNYGYTF. CDR3 coding DNA: TGCGCCAGCAGCCAAGATCCCAGCGGCAGAAACTATGGCTACACCTTC.

This clone appeared a single time. The chain is built from TRBV20-1 and TRBJ1-3, with TRBD1 matching 7 bases. This CDR3 has 11 amino acids. J gave up 8 bases and V 8 bases, and 6 bases lay outside the gene matches. Germline CDR1 reads DFQATT; CDR2 reads SNEGSKA (reference sequence). CDR3 protein: CSTYRGDTIYF. In DNA form, the CDR3 reads TGCAGTACTTACAGGGGTGACACCATATATTTT.

This rearrangement joins TRBV6-6 to TRBJ1-1, with 8 bases that match TRBD1. This CDR3 spans 16 amino acids. The trim removed 7 bases at V and 2 bases at J, leaving 12 bases unmatched. Per germline, CDR1 MNHNY and CDR2 SVGAGI (reference sequence). The CDR3 region is CASNPGQGVGNTEAFF. The DNA of the CDR3 is TGTGCCAGCAACCCCGGACAGGGAGTCGGTAACACTGAAGCTTTCTTT.

The V and J genes are TRBV7-9 and TRBJ1-1; a possible D gene is TRBD1 (5 bases). The germline CDR1 and CDR2 sequences are SEHNR and FQNEAQ (reference sequence). V dropped 5 bases and J dropped 2 bases, with 12 bases sitting between them. The CDR3 consists of 14 residues. This CDR3 is CASSVARANTEAFF. The CDR3 bases are TGTGCCAGCAGCGTCGCCAGGGCAAACACTGAAGCTTTCTTT.

The chain couples TRBV5-6 to TRBJ2-1; 10 positions match TRBD2. The CDR3 totals 15 residues. Germline-derived CDR1 and CDR2 are SGHDT and YYEEEE. V lost 5 bases and J lost 7; bases outside the gene matches: 9. CDR3 in amino acids: CASRPSGGPLNEQFF. CDR3 nucleotides: TGTGCCAGCAGGCCTAGCGGGGGCCCACTAAATGAGCAGTTCTTC.

The chain employs TRBV6-1 and TRBJ2-1, with 10 positions matching TRBD2. The germline CDR1 and CDR2 sequences are MNHNS and SASEGT. The length of the CDR3 is 14 residues. The V gene end was trimmed by 5 bases and the J gene end by 4 bases; junction bases not matched to a gene: 2. The DNA of the CDR3 is TGTGCCAGCAGTCCGACTAGCGGGTACAATGAGCAGTTCTTC. Translated, it gives CASSPTSGYNEQFF.

The chain combines TRBV4-2 with TRBJ2-3; 9 positions match TRBD2. After removal of 3 bases from V and 5 bases from J, the junction contained 18 bases not matched to a gene. This CDR3 spans 19 amino acids. The germline gives CDR1 LGHNA, CDR2 YNFKEQ. CDR3 DNA: TGTGCCAGCAGCCAGGCTCCTACGGTTAGCGGGGGCCGGGGAGATACGCAGTATTTT. Amino acid sequence: CASSQAPTVSGGRGDTQYF.

The chain carries TRBV6-6 and TRBJ2-5; D is unclear. Between the trimmed V and J ends, which lost 6 bases and 7 bases, there was a span of 9 bases. CDR3 length: 11 residues. Germline V lookup: CDR1 MNHNY, CDR2 SVGAGI (reference sequence). Written as DNA, the CDR3 is TGTGCCAGCAGCCAAGCCGGGACCCAGTACTTC. Translating gives CASSQAGTQYF.

The chain combines TRBV20-1 with TRBJ1-2; unclear D gene. V gave up 6 bases and J gave up 7 bases, with 12 bases separating them. The germline V gene encodes CDR1 DFQATT and CDR2 SNEGSKA (reference sequence). The CDR3 extends over 11 amino acids. CDR3 DNA: TGCAGTGCCCGACTCGGCGGTGGCTACACCTTC. Its translation is CSARLGGGYTF.

This chain's CDR3 is CASSPLWGDPYEQYF. CDR3 sequence (DNA): TGTGCCAGCAGCCCCCTCTGGGGGGATCCCTACGAGCAGTACTTC. The J gene is TRBJ2-7, the V gene TRBV4-2; D perhaps matches TRBD2 (6 bases). The CDR3 runs 15 residues. The V and J ends lost 4 bases and 2 bases respectively, with 15 bases between them. Germline lookup yields CDR1 LGHNA and CDR2 YNFKEQ.